This is a list of T cell receptor beta chains from one sample in a study of T cell responses to AZD1222 COVID-19 vaccine. Assay used: immunoSEQ multiplex PCR; TCRdb lists only in-frame clones, some missing. The profile shows about 120,000 clones, around nine tenths of them singletons. The sample consisted of peripheral blood, taken on day 0 of AZD1222 vaccination. The receptors stem from an adult in good health. The CDR3 runs from the conserved cysteine through the conserved F or W. A D gene is named only where the DNA matches it firmly. A row's size may be missing; if present it is once, few, many or a size class.

clone size | J gene | D gene | CDR3 length | V gene | CDR3 DNA | CDR3 protein
once | TRBJ1-5 | - | 14 | TRBV6-2/TRBV6-3 | TGTGCCAGCAGTTACCGGACGGGAGTCCGGCCCCAGCATTTT | CASSYRTGVRPQHF
- | TRBJ2-6 | TRBD1 | 19 | TRBV7-9 | TGTGCCAGCAGTTACCACCCGGGACAGGTTATCTCAGGGGCCAACGTCCTGACTTTC | CASSYHPGQVISGANVLTF
- | TRBJ1-5 | - | 14 | TRBV21-1 | TGTGCCAGCAGCAAAGAGAGGGGTTTGAAGCCCCAGCATTTT | CASSKERGLKPQHF
- | TRBJ2-5 | - | 15 | TRBV5-1 | TGCGCCAGCAGCGCTGCGGGGATCTTGGTCGAGACCCAGTACTTC | CASSAAGILVETQYF
- | TRBJ1-3 | - | 14 | TRBV29-1 | TGCAGCGTTCACAGGGACCGCTCTGGAAACACCATATATTTT | CSVHRDRSGNTIYF
- | TRBJ1-4 | - | 13 | TRBV18 | TGTGCCAGCTCACCCCCCGGGGACGAAAAACTGTTTTTT | CASSPPGDEKLFF
- | TRBJ2-2 | TRBD2 | 13 | TRBV6-4 | TGTGCCAGCGCGGCGGGAGACACCGGGGAGCTGTTTTTT | CASAAGDTGELFF
once | TRBJ1-1 | - | 12 | TRBV4-1 | TGCGCCAGCGGGAGGGGGAACACTGAAGCTTTCTTT | CASGRGNTEAFF
- | TRBJ2-7 | TRBD2 | 13 | TRBV10-1 | TGCGCCAGCAGTTCTACCCTCGGGGGGGAGCAGTACTTC | CASSSTLGGEQYF
- | TRBJ2-1 | TRBD2 | 16 | TRBV11-3 | TGTGCCAGCAGCTTAGATGGACTAGCGGAATACAATGAGCAGTTCTTC | CASSLDGLAEYNEQFF
- | TRBJ2-7 | - | 16 | TRBV6-1 | TGTGCCAGCAGTGTCCAGACCGTTCACCCCGGCCACGAGCAGTACTTC | CASSVQTVHPGHEQYF
- | TRBJ2-5 | - | 13 | TRBV30 | TGTGCCTGGAACCTCAACAGAGAAGAGACCCAGTACTTC | CAWNLNREETQYF
- | TRBJ2-1 | - | 16 | TRBV7-6 | TGTGCCAGCAGCTTAACTAGCCTCTCCGGGGTGAATGAGCAGTTCTTC | CASSLTSLSGVNEQFF
- | TRBJ2-7 | - | 14 | TRBV27 | TGTGCCAGCAGTTTAGGGGTTACCTCCTACGAGCAGTACTTC | CASSLGVTSYEQYF
- | TRBJ2-5 | - | 15 | TRBV15 | TGTGCCACCAGCAGAGATGGGGACACCCAGGAGACCCAGTACTTC | CATSRDGDTQETQYF
- | TRBJ1-3 | - | 15 | TRBV18 | TGTGCCAGCTCACCATGGGGGATCTCTGGAAACACCATATATTTT | CASSPWGISGNTIYF
- | TRBJ2-5 | TRBD2 | 15 | TRBV7-2 | TGTGCCAGCAGCTTAGACGGGAGGGCCGGAGAGACCCAGTACTTC | CASSLDGRAGETQYF
- | TRBJ2-7 | - | 10 | TRBV13 | TGTGCCAGCAGCCCCTACGAGCAGTACTTC | CASSPYEQYF
- | TRBJ2-7 | TRBD1 | 15 | TRBV19 | TGTGCCAGTAGTATAGTGTTAAAGGGGGCCAACGAGCAGTACTTC | CASSIVLKGANEQYF
few | TRBJ1-1 | - | 12 | TRBV29-1 | TGCAGCGTTGTAGAGGGTTACACTGAAGCTTTCTTT | CSVVEGYTEAFF
- | TRBJ2-7 | - | 14 | TRBV5-1 | TGCGCCAGCAGCTTGTCCACGGGAGATGGCGAGCAGTACTTC | CASSLSTGDGEQYF
- | TRBJ1-2 | - | 14 | TRBV5-4 | TGTGCCAGCAGACTATGGAACAGGCTGTATGGCTACACCTTC | CASRLWNRLYGYTF
- | TRBJ2-7 | - | 14 | TRBV7-8 | TGTGCCAGCAGCTCCCCATCCTTCAACTACGAGCAGTACTTC | CASSSPSFNYEQYF
- | TRBJ1-2 | TRBD1 | 13 | TRBV12-5 | TGTGCTAGTGGCGAGGGGACAGTCTATGGCTACACCTTC | CASGEGTVYGYTF
once | TRBJ1-5 | - | 12 | TRBV5-6 | TGTGCCAGCAGCCGGGACAATCAGCCCCAGCATTTT | CASSRDNQPQHF
- | TRBJ2-1 | - | 15 | TRBV11-2 | TGTGCCAGCAGCCTGGGTCGAACAGGGTCCATTGAGCAGTTCTTC | CASSLGRTGSIEQFF
- | TRBJ2-7 | TRBD1 | 15 | TRBV7-8 | TGTGCCAGCAGCTTCCAGCAGGGGGTAACCTACGAGCAGTACTTC | CASSFQQGVTYEQYF
- | TRBJ2-1 | TRBD2 | 15 | TRBV6-5 | TGTGCCAGCAGTTCCCGACTAGCGGGAGCCCATGAGCAGTTCTTC | CASSSRLAGAHEQFF
- | TRBJ2-7 | - | 13 | TRBV5-1 | TGCGCCAGCAGTTATGGACTGGGCTACGAGCAGTACTTC | CASSYGLGYEQYF
- | TRBJ1-3 | - | 16 | TRBV9 | TGTGCCAGCAGCGTAGGGGCGGGAGGAAATGGAAACACCATATATTTT | CASSVGAGGNGNTIYF
- | TRBJ2-1 | - | 13 | TRBV18 | TGTGCCAGCTCGCCACTAGTGGCGGATGAGCAGTTCTTC | CASSPLVADEQFF
- | TRBJ1-5 | - | 14 | TRBV6-5 | TGTGCCAGCGTACACCGGGACCGAGATCAGCCCCAGCATTTT | CASVHRDRDQPQHF
- | TRBJ2-3 | - | 15 | TRBV5-1 | TGCGCCAGCAGCTCGGGACTCCCGGGCACAGATACGCAGTATTTT | CASSSGLPGTDTQYF
- | TRBJ2-3 | - | 13 | TRBV7-3 | TGTGCCAGCACCTCCTTCAGTGGCGATACGCAGTATTTT | CASTSFSGDTQYF
- | TRBJ1-2 | - | 11 | TRBV3-1/TRBV3-2 | TGTGCCAGCAGCCTAGACAGCTTTTACACCTTC | CASSLDSFYTF
- | TRBJ2-1 | TRBD2 | 14 | TRBV7-8 | TGTGCCAGCAGCTTCGGTGGGAGGGACAATGAGCAGTTCTTC | CASSFGGRDNEQFF
- | TRBJ2-7 | TRBD2 | 15 | TRBV2 | TGTGCCACCATCCCCCTACTAGCGGGACCAAACGAGCAGTACTTC | CATIPLLAGPNEQYF
- | TRBJ2-1 | - | 10 | TRBV21-1 | TGTGCCAGCAGGAGACAGAGCAAATTCTTC | CASRRQSKFF
- | TRBJ2-5 | - | 18 | TRBV21-1 | TGTGCCAGCAGCCCCCGAGGGATAGCGGGAGGGGATGGGGAGACCCAGTACTTC | CASSPRGIAGGDGETQYF
- | TRBJ2-5 | TRBD2 | 17 | TRBV6-1 | TGTGCCAGCAGTGAGGGCCCCTGGACTAGAAGCCAAGAGACCCAGTACTTC | CASSEGPWTRSQETQYF
- | TRBJ1-6 | - | 15 | TRBV7-8 | TGTGCCAGCAGCTTAGTACGCGGAAATAATTCACCCCTCCACTTT | CASSLVRGNNSPLHF
- | TRBJ2-3 | - | 14 | TRBV7-2 | TGTGCCAGCAGCCCGAGCAGGAGCACAGATACGCAGTATTTT | CASSPSRSTDTQYF
- | TRBJ1-6 | - | 14 | TRBV5-1 | TGCGCCAGCAGTCGAGGGGACGGGAATTCACCCCTCCACTTT | CASSRGDGNSPLHF
- | TRBJ2-7 | - | 15 | TRBV6-5 | TGTGCCAGCAGTTACTCCAACGGTGCCCTCACCGAGCAGTACTTC | CASSYSNGALTEQYF
- | TRBJ1-4 | TRBD1 | 14 | TRBV2 | TGTGCCAGCAGGGCCGCCGGGACAGCCCGTGGACTGTTTTTT | CASRAAGTARGLFF
- | TRBJ1-1 | TRBD1 | 13 | TRBV5-4 | TGTGCCAGCAGCCGATGGACAGGGAATGAAGCTTTCTTT | CASSRWTGNEAFF